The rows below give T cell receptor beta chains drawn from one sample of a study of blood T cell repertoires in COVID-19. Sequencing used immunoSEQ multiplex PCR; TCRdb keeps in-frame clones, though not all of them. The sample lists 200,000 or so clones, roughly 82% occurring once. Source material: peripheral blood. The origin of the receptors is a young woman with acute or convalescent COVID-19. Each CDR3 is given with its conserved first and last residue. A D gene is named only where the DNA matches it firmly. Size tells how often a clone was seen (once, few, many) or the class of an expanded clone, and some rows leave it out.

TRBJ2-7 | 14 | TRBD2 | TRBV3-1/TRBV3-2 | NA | TGTGCCAGCAGCCAAGTAAGGACTAGCGACGAGCAGTACTTC | CASSQVRTSDEQYF
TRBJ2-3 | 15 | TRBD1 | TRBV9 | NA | TGTGCCAGCAGCGTCAGACAGGGGTTCTCAGATACGCAGTATTTT | CASSVRQGFSDTQYF
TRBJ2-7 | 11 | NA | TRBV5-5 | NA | TGTGCCAGCAGCTTGTTCGACGAGCAGTACTTC | CASSLFDEQYF
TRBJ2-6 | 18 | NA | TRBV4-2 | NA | TGTGCCAGCAGCCAAGAATGGACAGCGAGCTCTGGGGCCAACGTCCTGACTTTC | CASSQEWTASSGANVLTF
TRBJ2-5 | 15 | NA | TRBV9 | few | TGTGCCAGCAGCGTAGCTACGGGGGGCAGGGAGACCCAGTACTTC | CASSVATGGRETQYF
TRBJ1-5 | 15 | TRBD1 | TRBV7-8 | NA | TGTGCCAGCAGCCCAGGACAGGGCCCCGATCAGCCCCAGCATTTT | CASSPGQGPDQPQHF
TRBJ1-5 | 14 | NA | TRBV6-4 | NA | TGTGCCAGCAGCCCAGGCTTTAGCAATCAGCCCCAGCATTTT | CASSPGFSNQPQHF
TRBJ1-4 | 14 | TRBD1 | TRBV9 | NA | TGTGCCAGCAGCGTAGGGACAGGGAATGAAAAACTGTTTTTT | CASSVGTGNEKLFF
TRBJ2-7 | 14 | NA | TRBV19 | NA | TGTGCCAGTAGTAAGACAGTCCTATCCTACGAGCAGTACTTC | CASSKTVLSYEQYF
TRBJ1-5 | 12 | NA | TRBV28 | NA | TGTGCCAGCAGTTTAAACAGTCAGCCCCAGCATTTT | CASSLNSQPQHF
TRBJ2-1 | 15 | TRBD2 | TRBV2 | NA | TGTGCCAGCAGCCCCGGGACTAGCGGGGCAAATGAGCAGTTCTTC | CASSPGTSGANEQFF
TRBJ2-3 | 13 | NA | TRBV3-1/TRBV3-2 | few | TGTGCCAGCAGCCAAGATATCTTGAGTACGCAGTATTTT | CASSQDILSTQYF
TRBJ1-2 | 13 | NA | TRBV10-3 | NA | TGTGCCATCAGCAGGGGATTCGACTATGGCTACACCTTC | CAISRGFDYGYTF
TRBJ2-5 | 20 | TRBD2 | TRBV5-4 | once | TGTGCCAGCAGCTCCGGATGGGAGGGGGCACTAGCGGGGGGCCAAGAGACCCAGTACTTC | CASSSGWEGALAGGQETQYF
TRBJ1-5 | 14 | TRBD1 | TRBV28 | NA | TGTGCCAGCAGTGTGCAGGACAGGGGAGGAGCCCAGCATTTT | CASSVQDRGGAQHF
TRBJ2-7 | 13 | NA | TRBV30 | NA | TGTGCCTGGAGTCCCCGGGGCTCCTACGAGCAGTACTTC | CAWSPRGSYEQYF
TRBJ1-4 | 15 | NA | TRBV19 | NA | TGTGCCAGTAGCACGGACAGTGCAACTAATGAAAAACTGTTTTTT | CASSTDSATNEKLFF
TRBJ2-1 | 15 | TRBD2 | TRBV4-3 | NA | TGCGCCAGCAGCCAAGGGGGAGGGGAGGTCGATGAGCAGTTCTTC | CASSQGGGEVDEQFF
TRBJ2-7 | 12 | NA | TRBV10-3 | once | TGTGCCATCGCGCCAGGGCCCTACGAGCAGTACTTC | CAIAPGPYEQYF
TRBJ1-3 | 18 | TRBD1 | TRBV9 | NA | TGTGCCAGCAGCGTAAACGTAGGGGGCTCCTTCTCTGGAAACACCATATATTTT | CASSVNVGGSFSGNTIYF
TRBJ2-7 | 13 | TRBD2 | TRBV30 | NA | TGTGCCTGGGAAATAGCGGGGGGGGACGAGCAGTACTTC | CAWEIAGGDEQYF
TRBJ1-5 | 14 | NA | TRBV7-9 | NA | TGTGCCAGCAGCTTAGTCGTGGGGCCCCAGCCCCAGCATTTT | CASSLVVGPQPQHF
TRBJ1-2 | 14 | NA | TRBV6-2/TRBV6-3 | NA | TGTGCCAGCAGTTACAGGGGATCAGGGGATGGCTACACCTTC | CASSYRGSGDGYTF
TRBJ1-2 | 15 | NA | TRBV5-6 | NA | TGTGCCAGCAGCTTGGGCCCCGGGGGGCAATATGGCTACACCTTC | CASSLGPGGQYGYTF
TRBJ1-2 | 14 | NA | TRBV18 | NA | TGTGCCAGCTCACCACCGACAGTTACCTATGGCTACACCTTC | CASSPPTVTYGYTF
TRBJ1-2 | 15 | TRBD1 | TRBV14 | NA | TGTGCCAGCAGCCCTCTGGGACAGGGGGCGGGTGGCTACACCTTC | CASSPLGQGAGGYTF
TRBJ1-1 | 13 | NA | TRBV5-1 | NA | TGCGCCAGCAGCTTGGTTATGAACACTGAAGCTTTCTTT | CASSLVMNTEAFF
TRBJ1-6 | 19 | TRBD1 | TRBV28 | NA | TGTGCCAGCAAAGGGACAGGGGGTCTTTTTATCTCCTATAATTCACCCCTCCACTTT | CASKGTGGLFISYNSPLHF
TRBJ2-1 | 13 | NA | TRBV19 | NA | TGTGCCAGTAGTCACAGGGACCACAATGAGCAGTTCTTC | CASSHRDHNEQFF
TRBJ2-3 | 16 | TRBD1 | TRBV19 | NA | TGTGCCAGTAGCCCTACAGGGGGCTCTGGTACAGATACGCAGTATTTT | CASSPTGGSGTDTQYF
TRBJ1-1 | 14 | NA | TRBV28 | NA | TGTGCCAGCAGTTACAACAGGGTCAGCGCTGAAGCTTTCTTT | CASSYNRVSAEAFF
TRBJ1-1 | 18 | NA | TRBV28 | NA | TGTGCCAGCAGTCCGGGACCAAGACGGAGGGAGTTGGCCACTGAAGCTTTCTTT | CASSPGPRRRELATEAFF
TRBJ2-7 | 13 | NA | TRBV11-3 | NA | TGTGCCAGCAGCTTAGGGCAGACCTACGAGCAGTACTTC | CASSLGQTYEQYF
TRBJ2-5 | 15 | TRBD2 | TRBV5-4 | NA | TGTGCCAGCAGCTCACTAGCGGGAGGCGGAGAGACCCAGTACTTC | CASSSLAGGGETQYF
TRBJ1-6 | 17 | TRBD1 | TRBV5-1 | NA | TGCGCCAGCAGCTGGGACTCAGGGGGCCGCCGAAGTTCACCCCTCCACTTT | CASSWDSGGRRSSPLHF
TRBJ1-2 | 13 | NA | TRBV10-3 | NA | TGTGCCATCAAAACCTCACTAGACTATGGCTACACCTTC | CAIKTSLDYGYTF
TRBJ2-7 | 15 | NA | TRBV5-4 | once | TGTGCCAGCAGCTTGGACAGGTTATTACCCTACGAGCAGTACTTC | CASSLDRLLPYEQYF
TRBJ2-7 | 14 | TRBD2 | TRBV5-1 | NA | TGCGCCAGCAGCATAGCGGGAGGGGTCTACGAGCAGTACTTC | CASSIAGGVYEQYF
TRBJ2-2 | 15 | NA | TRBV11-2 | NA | TGTGCCAGCAGCTTAGCGCAGGGCTACACCGGGGAGCTGTTTTTT | CASSLAQGYTGELFF
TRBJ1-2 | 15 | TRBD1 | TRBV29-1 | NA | TGCAGCGTCCAGGGACAGGGGGCGCCCCTGGATGGCTACACCTTC | CSVQGQGAPLDGYTF
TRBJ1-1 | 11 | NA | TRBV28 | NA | TGTGCCAGCAGTCTACAGGGTGAAGCTTTCTTT | CASSLQGEAFF
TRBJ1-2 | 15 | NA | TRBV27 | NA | TGTGCCAGCAGCCTACAACGCCCAGGGCTCTATGGCTACACCTTC | CASSLQRPGLYGYTF
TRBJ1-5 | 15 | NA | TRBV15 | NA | TGTGCCACAGCACCCGGGGGAGGGTACAATCAGCCCCAGCATTTT | CATAPGGGYNQPQHF
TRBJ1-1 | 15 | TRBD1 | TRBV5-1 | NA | TGCGCCAGCAGCGCGTCGACAGGGTGGAACACTGAAGCTTTCTTT | CASSASTGWNTEAFF
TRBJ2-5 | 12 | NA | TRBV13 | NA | TGTGCCAGCAGCTCGCCGGGAGAGACCCAGTACTTC | CASSSPGETQYF
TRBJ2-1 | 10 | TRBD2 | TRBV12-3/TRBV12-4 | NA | TGTGCCAGCGGAGGGACTAGCATAGTCTTC | CASGGTSIVF
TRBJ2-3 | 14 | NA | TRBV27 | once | TGTGCCAGCACCTCGACAAGGTTCACAGATACGCAGTATTTT | CASTSTRFTDTQYF